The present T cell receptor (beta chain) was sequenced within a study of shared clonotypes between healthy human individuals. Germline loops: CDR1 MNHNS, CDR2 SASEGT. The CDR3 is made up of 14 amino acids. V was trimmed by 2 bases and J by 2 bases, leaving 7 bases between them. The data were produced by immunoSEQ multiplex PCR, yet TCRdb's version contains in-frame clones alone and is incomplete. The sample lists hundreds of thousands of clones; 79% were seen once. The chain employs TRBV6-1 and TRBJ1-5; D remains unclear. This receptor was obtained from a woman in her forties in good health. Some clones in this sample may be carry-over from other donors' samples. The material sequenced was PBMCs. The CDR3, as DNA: TGTGCCAGCAGTGAAAGAAAGGGCAATCAGCCCCAGCATTTT. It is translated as CASSERKGNQPQHF.